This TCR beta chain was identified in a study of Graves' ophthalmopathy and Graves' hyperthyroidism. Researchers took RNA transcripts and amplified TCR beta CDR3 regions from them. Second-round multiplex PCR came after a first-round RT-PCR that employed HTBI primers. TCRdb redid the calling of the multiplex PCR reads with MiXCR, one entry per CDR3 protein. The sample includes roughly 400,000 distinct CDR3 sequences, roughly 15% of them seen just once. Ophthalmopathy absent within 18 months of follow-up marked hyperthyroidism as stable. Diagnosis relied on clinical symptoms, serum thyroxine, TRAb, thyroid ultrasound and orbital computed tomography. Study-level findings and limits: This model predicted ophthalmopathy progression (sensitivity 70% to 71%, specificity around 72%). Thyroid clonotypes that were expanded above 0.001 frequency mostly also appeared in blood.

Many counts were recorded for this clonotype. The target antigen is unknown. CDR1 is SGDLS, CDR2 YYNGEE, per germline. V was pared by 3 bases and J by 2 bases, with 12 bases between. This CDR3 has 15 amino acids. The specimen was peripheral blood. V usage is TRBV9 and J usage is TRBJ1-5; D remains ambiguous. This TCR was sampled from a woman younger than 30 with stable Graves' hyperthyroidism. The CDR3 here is CASSESPIGNQPQHF. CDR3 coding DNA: TGTGCCAGCAGCGAATCACCTATCGGCAATCAGCCCCAGCATTTT. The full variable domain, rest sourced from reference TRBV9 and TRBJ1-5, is DSGVTQTPKHLITATGQRVTLRCSPRSGDLSVYWYQQSLDQGLQFLIQYYNGEERAKGNILERFSAQQFPDLHSELNLSSLELGDSALYFCASSESPIGNQPQHFGDGTRLSIL.